This T cell receptor (beta chain) derives from a study of blood T cell repertoires in COVID-19. In the study overall: Italy, Spain and the United States were the sources of the convalescent and acute COVID-19 samples. From T cells, B-cell-depleted T cells, or PBMCs came the material, which was cDNA or gDNA.

In the original processing: It was from reference gene primer amplification that nucleated cell counts were estimated. Using immunoSEQ multiplex PCR, the repertoire was profiled, and TCRdb retains in-frame clones only, with some absent. V and J calls and clone size are copied from that table; D and trimming were computed from the DNA. The table records about 170,000 clones, about 88% of them present only once. The TCR was taken from a man between 60 and 75 years old with acute or convalescent COVID-19. Sequenced input: peripheral blood.

CDR3 protein: CASSLGAGTGNSQETQYF. The CDR3 region has the DNA TGTGCCAGCAGCTTGGGGGCCGGGACAGGGAATTCGCAAGAGACCCAGTACTTC. The gene calls are TRBV5-5 and TRBJ2-5; 9 nucleotides line up with TRBD1. V shed 0 bases, J shed 2 bases, and the junction held 11 bases outside the gene matches. The germline gives CDR1 SGHKS, CDR2 YYEKEE (reference sequence). The CDR3 runs 18 residues.